Sequencing of this TCR beta chain was carried out in a study of T cells after yellow fever vaccination. Study-wide results and limits: Abundant clonotypes (contaminants from the bulk population) could be present in FACS-sorted repertoires.

This clonotype was counted many times. Its antigen remains unknown. The germline V gene encodes CDR1 SNHLY and CDR2 FYNNEI. The V end lost 6 bases, the J end lost 8 bases, and 13 bases lay between the germline ends. CDR3 length: 12 amino acids. TCRdb itself ran the 5' RACE reads through MiXCR, one entry per CDR3 protein. The sample lists more than 300,000 distinct CDR3 sequences, 3.5% to 5% occurring once. This clonotype originated in a man between 18 and 35 years old who received the YFV17D yellow fever vaccine. The chain is built from TRBV2 and TRBJ1-2; tentative D call: TRBD1 (5 bases). Here the sequenced sample was PBMCs, taken 15 days after the yellow fever booster vaccination. The CDR3 is CASSTRAGGYTF. For the CDR3, the DNA is TGTGCCAGCAGCACCAGGGCGGGAGGCTACACCTTC.